These T cell receptor beta chains were read from a single sample in a study of T-cell memory formation after mild COVID-19. TCRdb itself ran the 5' RACE reads through MiXCR, one entry per CDR3 protein. The table shows 350,000 or so distinct CDR3 sequences, with less than 25% occurring only once. Sequenced sample: PBMCs or a T cell subset sorted from them (not recorded which). The origin of the receptors is a man in his late teens or twenties who had mild COVID-19 (a few samples of this study predate the infection). Cell type and time point are not known. Both conserved end residues are part of each CDR3. Each record gives: clone size, D gene, V gene, J gene, CDR3 protein, CDR3 DNA. D genes are given only for firm matches. A clone size is listed for some rows: how often the clone was seen (once, few, many), or a class if it is expanded.

>many|NA|TRBV12-3/TRBV12-4|TRBJ2-3
CASSFWTGSDTQYF
TGTGCCAGCAGTTTTTGGACTGGCTCAGATACGCAGTATTTT
>few|TRBD2|TRBV12-3/TRBV12-4|TRBJ2-1
CASSLPGLADNEQFF
TGTGCCAGCAGCCTACCGGGACTAGCGGACAATGAGCAGTTCTTC
>few|NA|TRBV6-2/TRBV6-3|TRBJ1-5
CASSYRGEPSQPQHF
TGTGCCAGCAGTTACAGGGGGGAACCTAGTCAGCCCCAGCATTTT
>NA|TRBD1|TRBV12-3/TRBV12-4|TRBJ2-5
CASSGTGHQETQYF
TGTGCCAGCAGTGGGACAGGGCACCAAGAGACCCAGTACTTC
>few|TRBD1|TRBV10-3|TRBJ1-6
CAISGTGSYNSPLHF
TGTGCCATCAGTGGGACAGGCTCCTATAATTCACCCCTCCACTTT
>NA|NA|TRBV12-3/TRBV12-4|TRBJ2-5
CASRDSVLGSQYF
TGTGCCAGCAGAGATAGCGTTCTAGGGTCCCAGTACTTC
>NA|NA|TRBV10-3|TRBJ2-5
CAISDRGGETQYF
TGTGCCATCAGTGACAGGGGGGGCGAGACCCAGTACTTC
>few|NA|TRBV4-3|TRBJ1-5
CASSQERGGQPQHF
TGCGCCAGCAGCCAAGAAAGGGGGGGTCAGCCCCAGCATTTT
>NA|NA|TRBV7-9|TRBJ1-1
CASSFSVRGPEAFF
TGTGCCAGCAGCTTTAGTGTTCGGGGGCCTGAAGCTTTCTTT
>few|TRBD1|TRBV5-1|TRBJ2-7
CASSNRDRPYEQYF
TGCGCCAGCAGCAACCGGGACAGGCCTTACGAGCAGTACTTC